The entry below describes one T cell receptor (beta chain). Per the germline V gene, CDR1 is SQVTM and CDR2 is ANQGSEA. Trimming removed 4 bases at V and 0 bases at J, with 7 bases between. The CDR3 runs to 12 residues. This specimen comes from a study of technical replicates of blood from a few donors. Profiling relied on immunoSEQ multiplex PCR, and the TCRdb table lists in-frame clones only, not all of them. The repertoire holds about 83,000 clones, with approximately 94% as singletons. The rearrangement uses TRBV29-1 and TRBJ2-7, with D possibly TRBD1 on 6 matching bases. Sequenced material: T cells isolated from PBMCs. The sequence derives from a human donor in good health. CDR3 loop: CSVGDNSYEQYF. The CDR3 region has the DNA TGCAGCGTTGGGGACAACTCCTACGAGCAGTACTTC.